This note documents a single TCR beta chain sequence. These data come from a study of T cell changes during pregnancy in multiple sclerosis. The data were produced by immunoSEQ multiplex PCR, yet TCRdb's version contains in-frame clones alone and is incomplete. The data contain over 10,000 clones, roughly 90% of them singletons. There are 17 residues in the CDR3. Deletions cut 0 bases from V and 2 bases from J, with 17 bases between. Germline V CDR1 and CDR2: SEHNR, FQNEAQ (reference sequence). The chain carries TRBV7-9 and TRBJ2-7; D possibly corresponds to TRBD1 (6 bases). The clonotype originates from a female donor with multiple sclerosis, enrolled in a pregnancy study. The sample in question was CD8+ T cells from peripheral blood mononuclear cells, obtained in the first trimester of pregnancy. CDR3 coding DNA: TGTGCCAGCAGCTTAGCAGTTGGACAGCCGGAACCCTACGAGCAGTACTTC. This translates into CASSLAVGQPEPYEQYF.